This TCR beta chain stems from a study of identical twins. This clonotype was seen ten or more times. Antigen specificity is unknown. Trimming stripped 0 bases from V and 7 bases from J, with 11 bases between. Germline V lookup: CDR1 SGHRS, CDR2 YFSETQ. The CDR3 has 14 amino acids. Overall study findings and caveats: Less excess twin sharing appeared in beta out-of-frame sequences. Invariant cells of the MAIT and iNKT types might have partly distorted the zero-insertion analyses.

MiXCR was run by TCRdb on the 5' RACE reads, yielding one entry per CDR3 protein. The data hold under 900,000 distinct CDR3 sequences, with 15% to 20% observed a single time. The same specimen was also included in a second study, on T cells expressing NK-cell markers. That work states: In more than 5 donors, dominant CD3+CD56+NKG2C+ clonotypes ranked among the top 10 CD8+ clonotypes.

The specimen sequenced was PBMCs. The clonotype was recovered from a woman aged 18-29 years in good health. The chain combines TRBV5-1 with TRBJ2-1; D is tentatively TRBD1 or TRBD2 (6 bases each). The CDR3 DNA is TGCGCCAGCAGCTTGGAGGGGGGCCCGAATGAGCAGTTCTTC. This translates into CASSLEGGPNEQFF.